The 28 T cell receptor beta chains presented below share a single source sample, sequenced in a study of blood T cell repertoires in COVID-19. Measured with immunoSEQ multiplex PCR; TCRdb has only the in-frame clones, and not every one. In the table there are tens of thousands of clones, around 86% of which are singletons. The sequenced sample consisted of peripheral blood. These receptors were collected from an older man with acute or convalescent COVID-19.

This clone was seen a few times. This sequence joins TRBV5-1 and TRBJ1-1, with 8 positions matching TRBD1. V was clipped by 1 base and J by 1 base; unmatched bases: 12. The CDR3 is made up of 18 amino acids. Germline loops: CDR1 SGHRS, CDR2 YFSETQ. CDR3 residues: CASSLLPPGQAGNTEAFF. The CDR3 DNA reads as TGCGCCAGCAGCTTGCTACCTCCGGGACAGGCGGGGAACACTGAAGCTTTCTTT.

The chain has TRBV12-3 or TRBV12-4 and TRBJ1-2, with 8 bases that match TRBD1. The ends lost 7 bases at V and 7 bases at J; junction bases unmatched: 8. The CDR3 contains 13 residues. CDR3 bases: TGTGCCAGCAACCCGGACAGGGCCGGTGGCTACACCTTC. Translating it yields CASNPDRAGGYTF.

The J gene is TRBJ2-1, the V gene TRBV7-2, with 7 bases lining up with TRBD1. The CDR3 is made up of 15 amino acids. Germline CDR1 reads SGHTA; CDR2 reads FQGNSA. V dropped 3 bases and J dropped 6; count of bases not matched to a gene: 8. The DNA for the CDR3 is TGTGCCAGCAGCTTTATAATTGCAGGGGGCAATGAGCAGTTCTTC. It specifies CASSFIIAGGNEQFF.

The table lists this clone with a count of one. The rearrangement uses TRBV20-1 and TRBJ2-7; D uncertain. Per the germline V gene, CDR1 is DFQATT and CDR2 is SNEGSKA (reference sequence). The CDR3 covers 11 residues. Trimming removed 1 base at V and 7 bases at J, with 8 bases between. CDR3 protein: CSARAATEQYF. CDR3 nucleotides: TGCAGTGCTAGAGCGGCGACTGAGCAGTACTTC.

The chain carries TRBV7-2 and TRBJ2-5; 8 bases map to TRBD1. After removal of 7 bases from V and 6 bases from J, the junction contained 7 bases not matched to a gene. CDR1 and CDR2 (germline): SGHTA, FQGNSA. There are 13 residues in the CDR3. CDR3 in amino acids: CASNSDRGQTQYF. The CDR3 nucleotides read TGTGCCAGCAACTCAGACAGGGGACAGACCCAGTACTTC.

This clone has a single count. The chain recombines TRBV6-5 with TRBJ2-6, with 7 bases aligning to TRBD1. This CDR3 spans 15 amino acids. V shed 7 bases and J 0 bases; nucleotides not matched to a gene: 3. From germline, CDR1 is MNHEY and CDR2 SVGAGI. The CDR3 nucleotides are TGTGCCAGCACACAGGGGAGCTCTGGGGCCAACGTCCTGACTTTC. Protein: CASTQGSSGANVLTF.

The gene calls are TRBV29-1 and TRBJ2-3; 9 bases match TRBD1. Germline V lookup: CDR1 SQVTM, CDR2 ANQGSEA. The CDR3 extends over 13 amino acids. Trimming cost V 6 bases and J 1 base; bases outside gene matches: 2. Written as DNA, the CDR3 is TGCAGCGTATGGGACAGGGGCACAGATACGCAGTATTTT. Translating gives CSVWDRGTDTQYF.

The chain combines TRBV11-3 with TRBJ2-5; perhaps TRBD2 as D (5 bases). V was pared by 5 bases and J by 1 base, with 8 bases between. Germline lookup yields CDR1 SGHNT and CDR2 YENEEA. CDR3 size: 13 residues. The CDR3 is CASSPGSQETQYF. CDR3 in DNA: TGTGCCAGCAGCCCGGGGTCCCAAGAGACCCAGTACTTC.

The CDR3, as DNA: TGTGCCACCAGAGATCCGTTCGGGGAGCTGTTTTTT. This codes for CATRDPFGELFF. This rearrangement joins TRBV24-1 to TRBJ2-2, with unresolved D. Germline V gene lookup returns CDR1 KGHDR and CDR2 SFDVKD. Between the trimmed V and J ends, which lost 7 bases and 7 bases, there was a span of 9 bases. The CDR3 spans 12 residues.

Written as DNA, the CDR3 is TGTGCCAGCAGTCCCCCCAGGGGACGCGAGCAGTACTTC. Its protein product is CASSPPRGREQYF. The chain recombines TRBV28 with TRBJ2-7, with D maybe TRBD1 (6 bases). The CDR3 has 13 residues. The V gene's germline CDR1 is MDHEN and CDR2 SYDVKM. V lost 5 bases and J lost 6, with 14 bases in between.

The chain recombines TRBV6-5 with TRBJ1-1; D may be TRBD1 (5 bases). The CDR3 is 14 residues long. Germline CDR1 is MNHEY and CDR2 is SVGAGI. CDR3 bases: TGTGCAACGGGCAGGGTTAACATGAACACTGAAGCTTTCTTT. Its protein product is CATGRVNMNTEAFF.

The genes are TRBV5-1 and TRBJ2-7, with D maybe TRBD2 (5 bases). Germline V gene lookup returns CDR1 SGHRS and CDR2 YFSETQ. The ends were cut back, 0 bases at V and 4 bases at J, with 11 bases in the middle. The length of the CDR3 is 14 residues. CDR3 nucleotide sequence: TGCGCCAGCAGCTTGGAGAACCGGGGTTACGAGCAGTACTTC. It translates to CASSLENRGYEQYF.

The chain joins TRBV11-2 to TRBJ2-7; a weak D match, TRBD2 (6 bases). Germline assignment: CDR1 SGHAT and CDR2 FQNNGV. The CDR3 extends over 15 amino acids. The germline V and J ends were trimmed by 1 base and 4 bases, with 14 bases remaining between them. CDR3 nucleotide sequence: TGTGCCAGCAGCTTAGGCGGGGCTAGCGAGTACGAGCAGTACTTC. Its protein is CASSLGGASEYEQYF.

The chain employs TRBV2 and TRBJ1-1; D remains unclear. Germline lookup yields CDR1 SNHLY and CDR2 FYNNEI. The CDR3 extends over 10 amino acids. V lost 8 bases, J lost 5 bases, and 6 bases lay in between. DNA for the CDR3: TGTGCCAGCGGCCCGACTGAAGCTTTCTTT. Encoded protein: CASGPTEAFF.

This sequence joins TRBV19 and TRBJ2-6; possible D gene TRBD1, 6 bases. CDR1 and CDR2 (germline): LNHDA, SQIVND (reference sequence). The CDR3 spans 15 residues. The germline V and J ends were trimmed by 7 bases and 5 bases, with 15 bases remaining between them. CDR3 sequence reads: CASTTRGGRANVLTF. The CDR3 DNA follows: TGTGCCAGTACGACCCGAGGGGGACGGGCCAACGTCCTGACTTTC.

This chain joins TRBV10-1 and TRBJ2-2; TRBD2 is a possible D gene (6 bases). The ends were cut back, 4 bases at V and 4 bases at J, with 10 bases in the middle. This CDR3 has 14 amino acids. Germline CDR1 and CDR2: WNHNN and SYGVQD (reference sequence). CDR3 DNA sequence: TGCGCCAGCAGTGGCGGGGTCGGCACCGGGGAGCTGTTTTTT. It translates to CASSGGVGTGELFF.

CDR3 in DNA: TGTGCCAGCAGGCTAGCGGGGACCTACGAGCAGTACTTC. This codes for CASRLAGTYEQYF. The V gene is TRBV3-1 (or the pseudogene TRBV3-2), the J gene TRBJ2-7; 9 positions match TRBD2. CDR3 size: 13 residues. Germline CDR1 reads LGHDT; CDR2 reads YNNKEL (reference sequence). J was trimmed by 2 bases and V by 6 bases; bases with no gene match: 2.

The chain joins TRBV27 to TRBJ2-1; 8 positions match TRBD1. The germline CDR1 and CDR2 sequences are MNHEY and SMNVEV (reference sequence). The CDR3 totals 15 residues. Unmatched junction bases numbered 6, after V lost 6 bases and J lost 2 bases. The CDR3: CASRPGTGAYNEQFF. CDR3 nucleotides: TGTGCCAGCAGGCCGGGGACAGGAGCCTACAATGAGCAGTTCTTC.

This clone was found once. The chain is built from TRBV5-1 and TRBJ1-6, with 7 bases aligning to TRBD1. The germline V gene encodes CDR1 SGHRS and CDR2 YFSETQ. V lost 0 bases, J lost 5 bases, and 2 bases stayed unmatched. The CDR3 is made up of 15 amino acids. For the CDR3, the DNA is TGCGCCAGCAGCTTGGAACAGGGGAATAATTCACCCCTCCACTTT. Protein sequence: CASSLEQGNNSPLHF. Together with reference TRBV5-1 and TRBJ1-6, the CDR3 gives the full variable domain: KAGVTQTPRYLIKTRGQQVTLSCSPISGHRSVSWYQQTPGQGLQFLFEYFSETQRNKGNFPGRFSGRQFSNSRSEMNVSTLELGDSALYLCASSLEQGNNSPLHFGNGTRLTVT.

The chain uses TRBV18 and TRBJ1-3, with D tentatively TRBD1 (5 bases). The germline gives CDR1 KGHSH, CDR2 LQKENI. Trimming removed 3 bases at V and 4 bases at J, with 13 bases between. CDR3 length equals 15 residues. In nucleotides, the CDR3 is TGTGCCAGCTCACCCGTACAGGAGACCGGAAACACCATATATTTT. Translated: CASSPVQETGNTIYF. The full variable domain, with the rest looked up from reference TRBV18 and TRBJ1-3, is NAGVMQNPRHLVRRRGQEARLRCSPMKGHSHVYWYRQLPEEGLKFMVYLQKENIIDESGMPKERFSAEFPKEGPSILRIQQVVRGDSAAYFCASSPVQETGNTIYFGEGSWLTVV.

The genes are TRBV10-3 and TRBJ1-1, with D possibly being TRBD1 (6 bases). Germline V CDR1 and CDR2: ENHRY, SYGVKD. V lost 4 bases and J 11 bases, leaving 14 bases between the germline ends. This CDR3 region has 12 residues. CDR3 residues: CAISARGTEAFF. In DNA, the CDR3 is TGTGCCATCAGTGCGAGGGGGACCGAGGCTTTCTTT.

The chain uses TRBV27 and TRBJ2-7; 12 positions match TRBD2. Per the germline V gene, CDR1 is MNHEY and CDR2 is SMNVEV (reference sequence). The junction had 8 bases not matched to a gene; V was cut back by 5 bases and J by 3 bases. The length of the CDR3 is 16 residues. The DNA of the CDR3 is TGTGCCAGCAGTCAAACTAGCGGGAGGACCCACTACGAGCAGTACTTC. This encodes CASSQTSGRTHYEQYF.

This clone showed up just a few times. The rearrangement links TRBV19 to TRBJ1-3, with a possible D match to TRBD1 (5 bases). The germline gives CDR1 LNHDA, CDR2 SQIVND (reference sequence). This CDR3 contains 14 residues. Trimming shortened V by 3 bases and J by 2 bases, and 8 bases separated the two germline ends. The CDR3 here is CASSIGGAGNTIYF. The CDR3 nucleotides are TGTGCCAGTAGTATTGGAGGGGCTGGAAACACCATATATTTT.

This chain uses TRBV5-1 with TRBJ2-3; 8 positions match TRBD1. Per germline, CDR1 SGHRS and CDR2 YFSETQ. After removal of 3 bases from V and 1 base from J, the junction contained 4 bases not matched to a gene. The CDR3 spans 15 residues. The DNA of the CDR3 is TGCGCCAGCAGCTCCCAGGGGGCCCGCACAGATACGCAGTATTTT. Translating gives CASSSQGARTDTQYF.

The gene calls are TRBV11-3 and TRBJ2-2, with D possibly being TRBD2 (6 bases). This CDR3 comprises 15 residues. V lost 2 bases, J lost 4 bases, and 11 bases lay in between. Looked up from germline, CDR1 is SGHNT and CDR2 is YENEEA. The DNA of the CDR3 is TGTGCCAGCAGCTTATCGTGGGGAGGCACCGGGGAGCTGTTTTTT. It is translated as CASSLSWGGTGELFF.

The CDR3 region has the DNA TGTGCCAGCACTCCGGGGGGGGTCCCCAATCAGCCCCAGCATTTT. It specifies CASTPGGVPNQPQHF. V is TRBV28 and J is TRBJ1-5; D is possibly TRBD1 (5 bases). V was cut by 7 bases and J by 3 bases, with 16 bases left in between. This CDR3 is built from 15 residues. Germline V lookup: CDR1 MDHEN, CDR2 SYDVKM. The full variable domain, completed using reference TRBV28 and TRBJ1-5, is DVKVTQSSRYLVKRTGEKVFLECVQDMDHENMFWYRQDPGLGLRLIYFSYDVKMKEKGDIPEGYSVSREKKERFSLILESASTNQTSMYLCASTPGGVPNQPQHFGDGTRLSIL.

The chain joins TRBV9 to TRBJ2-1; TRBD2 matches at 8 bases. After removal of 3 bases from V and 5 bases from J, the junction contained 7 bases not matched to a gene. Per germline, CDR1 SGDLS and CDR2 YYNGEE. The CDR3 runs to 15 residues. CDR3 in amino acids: CASSDGTSINNEQFF. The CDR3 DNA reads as TGTGCCAGCAGCGATGGGACTAGTATCAACAATGAGCAGTTCTTC.

CDR3 loop: CASRPNLGDSYGYTF. The CDR3 DNA is TGTGCCAGTAGACCGAACTTGGGGGACAGCTATGGCTACACCTTC. V and J are TRBV19 and TRBJ1-2, with 7 nucleotides matching TRBD1. Germline V gene lookup returns CDR1 LNHDA and CDR2 SQIVND (reference sequence). The CDR3 is 15 amino acids. V dropped 6 bases and J dropped 4; count of bases not matched to a gene: 11.